Shown below are 15 T cell receptor beta chains from a single sample sequenced in a study of graft-versus-host responses after intestinal transplantation. Antigens of these TCRs are unknown. Clones were sequenced by immunoSEQ multiplex PCR, and TCRdb holds only the in-frame ones, with some missing. The sample lists more than 90,000 clones, about 93% seen once, with roughly 0.49% in the top ten. Source: unstimulated CD8+ T cells sorted from spleen or lymph node cells, taken before intestinal transplant. These receptors all come from a human donor who received an intestinal transplant.

J is TRBJ2-5 and V is TRBV7-9; perhaps TRBD1 as D (6 bases). This CDR3 is built from 14 residues. V lost 5 bases and J lost 1, with 11 bases in between. The V gene's germline CDR1 is SEHNR and CDR2 FQNEAQ (reference sequence). CDR3 in amino acids: CASSDRDIQETQYF. Here the CDR3 DNA reads TGTGCCAGCAGCGACCGGGACATCCAAGAGACCCAGTACTTC.

This chain joins TRBV4-1 and TRBJ2-2; possible D gene TRBD2, 5 bases. Germline V gene sequence: CDR1 MGHRA, CDR2 YSYEKL. V was pared by 0 bases and J by 5 bases, with 16 bases between. This CDR3 is built from 17 residues. The CDR3 DNA is TGCGCCAGCAGCCAAGAAAGAACTTGGGGAGTAACCGGGGAGCTGTTTTTT. This sequence encodes CASSQERTWGVTGELFF.

This clone was observed a single time. The chain recombines TRBV7-9 with TRBJ2-1, with D possibly being TRBD2 (6 bases). This CDR3 contains 16 residues. Deletions cut 4 bases from V and 8 bases from J, with 21 bases between. Germline V gene lookup returns CDR1 SEHNR and CDR2 FQNEAQ (reference sequence). This CDR3 is CASSSETGRGFHEQFF. CDR3 DNA sequence: TGTGCCAGCAGCTCCGAGACCGGGAGAGGATTCCATGAGCAGTTCTTC.

The rearrangement uses TRBV7-9 and TRBJ2-3; D not resolved. The germline V gene has CDR1 SEHNR and CDR2 FQNEAQ (reference sequence). The CDR3 runs 13 residues. Trimming took off 1 base at V and 3 bases at J, with 5 bases between the two ends. The CDR3 region has the DNA TGTGCCAGCAGCTTAGAGCTGACAGATACGCAGTATTTT. This translates into CASSLELTDTQYF.

The V and J genes are TRBV7-9 and TRBJ2-7; D remains unclear. The CDR3 is 14 amino acids. V gave up 5 bases and J gave up 1 base, with 12 bases separating them. Germline values: CDR1 SEHNR, CDR2 FQNEAQ (reference sequence). As DNA, the CDR3 is TGTGCCAGCAGCGCCGGTACGGAGTCCTACGAGCAGTACTTC. It codes for CASSAGTESYEQYF. The entire variable domain, with the rest obtained from reference TRBV7-9 and TRBJ2-7, is as follows: DTGVSQNPRHKITKRGQNVTFRCDPISEHNRLYWYRQTLGQGPEFLTYFQNEAQLEKSRLLSDRFSAERPKGSFSTLEIQRTEQGDSAMYLCASSAGTESYEQYFGPGTRLTVT.

V and J are TRBV30 and TRBJ1-2; 10 bases align to TRBD1. The J segment lost 6 bases and the V segment lost 2 bases, leaving 3 bases of the junction unmatched. Per the germline V gene, CDR1 is GTSNPN and CDR2 is SVGIG (reference sequence). The CDR3 loop spans 13 amino acids. CDR3 sequence: CAWSTGTGDGYTF. In DNA form, the CDR3 reads TGTGCCTGGAGTACCGGGACAGGGGATGGCTACACCTTC.

J is TRBJ2-7 and V is TRBV5-1; no clear D. The CDR3 extends over 13 amino acids. In germline, CDR1 is SGHRS, CDR2 YFSETQ. Between the trimmed V and J ends, which lost 2 bases and 1 base, there was a span of 7 bases. CDR3 bases: TGCGCCAGCAGCTTCTATTTTTCCTACGAGCAGTACTTC. It encodes CASSFYFSYEQYF.

The J gene is TRBJ2-7, the V gene TRBV7-6; TRBD2 matches 14 bases. This CDR3 spans 15 amino acids. Germline V gene lookup returns CDR1 SGHVS and CDR2 FNYEAQ. The junction had 3 bases not matched to a gene; V was cut back by 5 bases and J by 3 bases. The CDR3, as DNA: TGTGCCAGCAGCCAAGGACTAGCGGGGGGCTACGAGCAGTACTTC. The encoded protein is CASSQGLAGGYEQYF.

The table lists this clone with a few counts. The CDR3 DNA follows: TGTGCCTGGAGTGCCGGTCGTGGGGCCAACGTCCTGACTTTC. It encodes CAWSAGRGANVLTF. J is TRBJ2-6 and V is TRBV30; D gene uncertain. The germline V gene has CDR1 GTSNPN and CDR2 SVGIG (reference sequence). CDR3 length: 14 amino acids. V was cut by 1 base and J by 3 bases, with 7 bases left in between.

J is TRBJ1-2 and V is TRBV6-1, with D uncertain. Trimming took 2 bases from V and 6 from J, leaving 22 bases between them. The V gene's germline CDR1 is MNHNS and CDR2 SASEGT. There are 17 residues in the CDR3. The CDR3 is CASSESVPALSSDGYTF. The CDR3 DNA reads as TGTGCCAGCAGTGAATCGGTACCCGCGCTGAGTTCTGATGGCTACACCTTC.

The genes are TRBV29-1 and TRBJ1-2, with 10 bases matching TRBD1. CDR3 length equals 13 residues. From germline, CDR1 is SQVTM and CDR2 ANQGSEA. The ends lost 7 bases at V and 3 bases at J; junction bases unmatched: 5. CDR3: CSASGTGDYGYTF. The CDR3 DNA reads TGCAGCGCTAGCGGGACAGGGGACTATGGCTACACCTTC.

The V gene is TRBV5-6, the J gene TRBJ1-5, with 8 bases matching TRBD1. V trimming: 2 bases; J trimming: 2 bases; junction bases outside the gene matches: 6. CDR3 length: 16 residues. Germline CDR1 reads SGHDT; CDR2 reads YYEEEE. Here the CDR3 reads CASSFTGGGGNQPQHF. DNA for the CDR3: TGTGCCAGCAGCTTTACAGGGGGTGGAGGCAATCAGCCCCAGCATTTT.

The chain combines TRBV7-9 with TRBJ2-1; 7 bases map to TRBD2. This CDR3 region has 15 residues. The V segment lost 8 bases and the J segment 3 bases; nucleotides outside the gene matches: 10. Germline CDR1 reads SEHNR; CDR2 reads FQNEAQ (reference sequence). The CDR3 reads CASAGWRELYNEQFF. The DNA of the CDR3 is TGTGCCAGCGCCGGCTGGCGGGAGCTCTACAATGAGCAGTTCTTC. The variable domain in full, completed from reference TRBV7-9 and TRBJ2-1, reads DTGVSQNPRHKITKRGQNVTFRCDPISEHNRLYWYRQTLGQGPEFLTYFQNEAQLEKSRLLSDRFSAERPKGSFSTLEIQRTEQGDSAMYLCASAGWRELYNEQFFGPGTRLTVL.

The gene calls are TRBV5-6 and TRBJ2-1, with 7 bases fitting TRBD1. CDR3 length equals 13 residues. Germline-derived CDR1 and CDR2 are SGHDT and YYEEEE. V shed 3 bases and J 9 bases; nucleotides not matched to a gene: 6. CDR3 amino acids: CASSWTGPSEQFF. The CDR3 DNA follows: TGTGCCAGCAGCTGGACAGGTCCGAGTGAGCAGTTCTTC. Complete variable domain (other parts from reference TRBV5-6 and TRBJ2-1): DAGVTQSPTHLIKTRGQQVTLRCSPKSGHDTVSWYQQALGQGPQFIFQYYEEEERQRGNFPDRFSGHQFPNYSSELNVNALLLGDSALYLCASSWTGPSEQFFGPGTRLTVL.

The CDR3 loop reads CASRTGHTEAFF. The CDR3 DNA sequence: TGTGCCAGTAGAACAGGGCACACTGAAGCTTTCTTT. J is TRBJ1-1 and V is TRBV19; maybe TRBD1 (6 bases). CDR3 length equals 12 residues. The V and J ends lost 6 bases and 3 bases respectively, with 8 bases between them. Germline assignment: CDR1 LNHDA and CDR2 SQIVND (reference sequence).